One and the same sample provided the 15 T cell receptor beta chains below, sequenced in a study of CD8+ T cells in alopecia areata. The treatment here: oral pan-JAK inhibitor, 5-10 mg twice daily. RNA extraction and reverse transcription yielded cDNA as sequencing template. Data came from immunoSEQ multiplex PCR; TCRdb stores just in-frame clones and leaves some out. The data show 150,000 to 200,000 clones, with around 64% seen just once and about 1.3% held by the top ten. Sample: CD4+ T cells sorted from blood, taken between weeks 49 and 50, from a patient treated with tofacitinib. The receptors originated from a human donor with alopecia areata.

Points on this clone: Distinct nucleotide sequences in the sample also encode this CDR3. This chain joins TRBV4-3 and TRBJ1-5, with D uncertain. The CDR3 covers 13 residues. Germline V gene data show CDR1 as LGHNA and CDR2 as YSLEER. V was cut by 0 bases and J by 7 bases, with 7 bases left in between. CDR3 sequence: CASSQDVGQPQHF. The CDR3 DNA follows: TGCGCCAGCAGCCAAGATGTAGGGCAGCCCCAGCATTTT.

The V gene is TRBV7-3, the J gene TRBJ2-5, with 8 positions matching TRBD2. The junction had 6 bases not matched to a gene; V was cut back by 2 bases and J by 4 bases. The CDR3 runs 15 residues. From germline, CDR1 is SGHTA and CDR2 FQGTGA. CDR3 bases: TGTGCCAGCAGCTTACAACCTAGCGGGTTAGAGACCCAGTACTTC. Amino acids: CASSLQPSGLETQYF.

This clone occurred a few times. The chain combines TRBV10-3 with TRBJ1-5, with D unclear. V gave up 3 bases and J gave up 5 bases, with 5 bases separating them. CDR1 and CDR2 from the germline V gene are ENHRY and SYGVKD. The length of the CDR3 is 12 residues. The CDR3 bases are TGTGCCATCAGTGATGGGGATCAGCCCCAGCATTTT. Protein product: CAISDGDQPQHF.

The sample holds a few counts of this clone. The chain couples TRBV7-6 to TRBJ1-4, with D unclear. Germline V gives CDR1 SGHVS, CDR2 FNYEAQ. V gave up 1 base and J gave up 7 bases, with 10 bases separating them. The length of the CDR3 is 14 residues. This CDR3 reads CASSLGPVAEKLFF. CDR3 coding DNA: TGTGCCAGCAGCTTAGGCCCCGTCGCTGAAAAACTGTTTTTT.

V and J are TRBV30 and TRBJ1-6; D gene uncertain. The length of the CDR3 is 15 residues. Trimming shortened V by 4 bases and J by 4 bases, and 14 bases separated the two germline ends. From germline, CDR1 is GTSNPN and CDR2 SVGIG (reference sequence). The CDR3 protein is CAWTEGQTYNSPLHF. CDR3 DNA sequence: TGTGCCTGGACTGAAGGGCAGACGTATAATTCACCCCTCCACTTT.

This clone was recorded many times. This sequence joins TRBV29-1 and TRBJ2-7, with 7 bases identical to TRBD1. Trimming removed 5 bases from V and 6 bases from J; junction bases left unmatched: 7. Per the germline V gene, CDR1 is SQVTM and CDR2 is ANQGSEA. CDR3 length: 12 residues. The CDR3 region is CSVRKGGFEQYF. The CDR3 nucleotides are TGCAGCGTTAGGAAAGGGGGCTTCGAGCAGTACTTC.

Written as DNA, the CDR3 is TGTGCCAGCAGTCACGATCACCGCAATGAGCAGTTCTTC. This gives the protein CASSHDHRNEQFF. The rearrangement joins TRBV2 to TRBJ2-1, with no clear D. Trimming cost V 5 bases and J 6 bases, with 11 bases left between them. Germline assignment: CDR1 SNHLY and CDR2 FYNNEI. This CDR3 has 13 residues. The entire variable domain, with the rest obtained from reference TRBV2 and TRBJ2-1, is as follows: EPEVTQTPSHQVTQMGQEVILRCVPISNHLYFYWYRQILGQKVEFLVSFYNNEISEKSEIFDDQFSVERPDGSNFTLKIRSTKLEDSAMYFCASSHDHRNEQFFGPGTRLTVL.

The chain is built from TRBV27 and TRBJ2-3; D is possibly TRBD1 (6 bases). CDR3 size: 16 residues. Germline CDR1 is MNHEY and CDR2 is SMNVEV (reference sequence). Deletions cut 4 bases from V and 1 base from J, with 15 bases between. This CDR3 is CASSSWDIEGTDTQYF. The CDR3 region has the DNA TGTGCCAGCAGTTCTTGGGACATCGAGGGCACAGATACGCAGTATTTT.

The rearrangement links TRBV29-1 to TRBJ2-3, with 7 positions matching TRBD2. CDR3 size: 14 residues. V lost 6 bases, J lost 3 bases, and 9 bases stayed unmatched. The germline gives CDR1 SQVTM, CDR2 ANQGSEA. The CDR3 nucleotides read TGCAGCGTCGACAACGGGGGGTATACAGATACGCAGTATTTT. This gives the protein CSVDNGGYTDTQYF.

The V and J genes are TRBV30 and TRBJ1-1; D unclear. V lost 1 base to trimming and J lost 10 bases, with 13 bases between them. Germline V gene lookup returns CDR1 GTSNPN and CDR2 SVGIG (reference sequence). The CDR3 length is 12 residues. CDR3: CAWSALSIGAFF. The DNA of the CDR3 is TGTGCCTGGAGTGCCCTGTCGATCGGAGCTTTCTTT. Full variable domain (outside the CDR3, taken from reference TRBV30 and TRBJ1-1): SQTIHQWPATLVQPVGSPLSLECTVEGTSNPNLYWYRQAAGRGLQLLFYSVGIGQISSEVPQNLSASRPQDRQFILSSKKLLLSDSGFYLCAWSALSIGAFFGQGTRLTVV.

The V gene is TRBV5-1, the J gene TRBJ2-3; no clear D. V lost 0 bases, J lost 7 bases, and 12 bases lay in between. Germline CDR1 SGHRS, CDR2 YFSETQ. CDR3 length equals 14 residues. For the CDR3, the DNA is TGCGCCAGCAGCTTGGTTCCCCGGACCTATACGCAGTATTTT. Translated: CASSLVPRTYTQYF.

CDR3 coding DNA: TGTGCCAGCAGCGGGGACAGGGTGGGTGAGCAGTACTTC. This translates into CASSGDRVGEQYF. The V and J genes are TRBV7-2 and TRBJ2-7; 9 bases match TRBD1. The germline gives CDR1 SGHTA, CDR2 FQGNSA. V trimming: 5 bases; J trimming: 7 bases; junction bases outside the gene matches: 6. The CDR3 sequence is 13 residues long.

In nucleotides, the CDR3 is TGTGCCAGCAGCTTAGACGGAGTAAGCACAGATACGCAGTATTTT. It yields the protein CASSLDGVSTDTQYF. The V call is TRBV11-2, the J call TRBJ2-3; D gene uncertain. Trimming removed 0 bases at V and 0 bases at J, with 7 bases between. The CDR3 spans 15 residues. Germline CDR1 is SGHAT and CDR2 is FQNNGV.

The V gene is TRBV4-3, the J gene TRBJ2-5; 7 bases align to TRBD2. There are 16 residues in the CDR3. The germline gives CDR1 LGHNA, CDR2 YSLEER. The V gene end was trimmed by 0 bases and the J gene end by 2 bases; junction bases not matched to a gene: 6. CDR3 in amino acids: CASSQDFGGGQETQYF. CDR3 DNA sequence: TGCGCCAGCAGCCAAGATTTTGGGGGGGGTCAAGAGACCCAGTACTTC.

This clone was seen only a few times. The CDR3: CASSLQGMSTEAFF. The CDR3 region has the DNA TGTGCCAGCAGTCTACAGGGGATGTCCACTGAAGCTTTCTTT. The rearrangement joins TRBV27 to TRBJ1-1; 7 nucleotides line up with TRBD1. The junction had 7 bases not matched to a gene; V was cut back by 5 bases and J by 4 bases. Germline V gene lookup returns CDR1 MNHEY and CDR2 SMNVEV (reference sequence). CDR3 length: 14 amino acids.